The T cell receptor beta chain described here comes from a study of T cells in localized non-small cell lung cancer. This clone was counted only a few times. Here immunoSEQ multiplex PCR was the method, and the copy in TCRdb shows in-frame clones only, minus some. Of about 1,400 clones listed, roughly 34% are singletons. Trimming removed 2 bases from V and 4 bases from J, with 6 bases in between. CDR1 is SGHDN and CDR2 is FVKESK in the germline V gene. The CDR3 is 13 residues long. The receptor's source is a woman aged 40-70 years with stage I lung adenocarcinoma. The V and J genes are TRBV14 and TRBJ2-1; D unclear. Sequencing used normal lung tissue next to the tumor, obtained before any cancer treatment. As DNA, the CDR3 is TGTGCCAGCAGCCAATTCCTTTACAATGAGCAGTTCTTC. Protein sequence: CASSQFLYNEQFF.